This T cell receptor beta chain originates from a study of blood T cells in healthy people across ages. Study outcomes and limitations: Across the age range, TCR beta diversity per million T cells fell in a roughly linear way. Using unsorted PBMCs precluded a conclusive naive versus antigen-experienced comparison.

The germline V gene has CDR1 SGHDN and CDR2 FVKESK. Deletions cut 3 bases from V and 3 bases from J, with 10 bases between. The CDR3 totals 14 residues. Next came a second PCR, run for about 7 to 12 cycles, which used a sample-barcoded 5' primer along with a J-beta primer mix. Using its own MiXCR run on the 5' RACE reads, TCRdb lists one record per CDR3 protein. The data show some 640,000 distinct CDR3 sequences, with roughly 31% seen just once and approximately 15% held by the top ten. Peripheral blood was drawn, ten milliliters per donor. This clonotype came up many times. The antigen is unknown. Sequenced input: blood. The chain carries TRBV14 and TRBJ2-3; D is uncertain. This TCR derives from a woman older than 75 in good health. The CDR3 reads CASSHRVSTDTQYF. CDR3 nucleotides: TGTGCCAGCAGCCACCGGGTTTCAACAGATACGCAGTATTTT. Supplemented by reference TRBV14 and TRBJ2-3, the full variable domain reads EAGVTQFPSHSVIEKGQTVTLRCDPISGHDNLYWYRRVMGKEIKFLLHFVKESKQDESGMPNNRFLAERTGGTYSTLKVQPAELEDSGVYFCASSHRVSTDTQYFGPGTRLTVL.